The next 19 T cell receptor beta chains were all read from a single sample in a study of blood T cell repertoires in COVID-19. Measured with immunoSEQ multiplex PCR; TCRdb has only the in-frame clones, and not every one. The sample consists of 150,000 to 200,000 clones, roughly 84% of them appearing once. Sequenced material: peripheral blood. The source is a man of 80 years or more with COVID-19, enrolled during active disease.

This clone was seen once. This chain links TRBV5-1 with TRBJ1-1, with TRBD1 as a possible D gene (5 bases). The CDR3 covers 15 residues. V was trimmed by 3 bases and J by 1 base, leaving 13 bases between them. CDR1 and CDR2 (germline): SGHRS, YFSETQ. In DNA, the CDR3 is TGCGCCAGCAGCTCGAGGGACGGGGGGAACACTGAAGCTTTCTTT. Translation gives CASSSRDGGNTEAFF. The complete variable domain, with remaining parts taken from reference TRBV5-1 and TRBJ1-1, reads KAGVTQTPRYLIKTRGQQVTLSCSPISGHRSVSWYQQTPGQGLQFLFEYFSETQRNKGNFPGRFSGRQFSNSRSEMNVSTLELGDSALYLCASSSRDGGNTEAFFGQGTRLTVV.

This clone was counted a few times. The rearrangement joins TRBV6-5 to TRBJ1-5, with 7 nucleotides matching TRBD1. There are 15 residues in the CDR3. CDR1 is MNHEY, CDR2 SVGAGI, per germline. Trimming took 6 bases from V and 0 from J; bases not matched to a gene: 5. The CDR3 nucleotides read TGTGCCAGCAGGACAGGGCCGACTAGCAATCAGCCCCAGCATTTT. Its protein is CASRTGPTSNQPQHF.

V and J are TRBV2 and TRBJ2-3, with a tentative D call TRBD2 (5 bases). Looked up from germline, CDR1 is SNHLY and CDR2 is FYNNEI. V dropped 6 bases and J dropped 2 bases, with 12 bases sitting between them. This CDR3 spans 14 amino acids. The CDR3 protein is CASSASGLTDTQYF. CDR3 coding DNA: TGTGCCAGCAGCGCAAGCGGACTCACAGATACGCAGTATTTT.

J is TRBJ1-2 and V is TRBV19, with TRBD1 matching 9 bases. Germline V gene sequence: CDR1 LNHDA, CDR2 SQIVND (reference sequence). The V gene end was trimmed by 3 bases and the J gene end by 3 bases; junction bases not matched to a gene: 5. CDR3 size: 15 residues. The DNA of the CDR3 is TGTGCCAGTAGTATTGGGACAGGGTTTGACTATGGCTACACCTTC. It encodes CASSIGTGFDYGYTF.

Written as DNA, the CDR3 is TGTGCCAGCAGCGTAGACGACCAGACAGGGCAGAAGGACGAGCAGTACTTC. Protein sequence: CASSVDDQTGQKDEQYF. The V and J genes are TRBV9 and TRBJ2-7; 7 bases match TRBD1. The germline V gene has CDR1 SGDLS and CDR2 YYNGEE. This CDR3 region has 17 residues. Unmatched junction bases numbered 14, after V lost 0 bases and J lost 5 bases. Combining the CDR3 with reference TRBV9 and TRBJ2-7 gives the whole variable domain DSGVTQTPKHLITATGQRVTLRCSPRSGDLSVYWYQQSLDQGLQFLIQYYNGEERAKGNILERFSAQQFPDLHSELNLSSLELGDSALYFCASSVDDQTGQKDEQYFGPGTRLTVT.

CDR3 nucleotides: TGTGCCAGCTCTTCGGCTGGCGGGGATCAGCCCCAGCATTTT. Encoded protein: CASSSAGGDQPQHF. V and J are TRBV28 and TRBJ1-5; D call uncertain. The germline gives CDR1 MDHEN, CDR2 SYDVKM. V gave up 8 bases and J gave up 5 bases, with 16 bases separating them. The CDR3 is 14 residues long.

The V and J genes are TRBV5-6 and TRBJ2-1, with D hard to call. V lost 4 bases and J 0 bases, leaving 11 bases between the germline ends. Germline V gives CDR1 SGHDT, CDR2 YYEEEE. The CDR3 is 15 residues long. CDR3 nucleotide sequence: TGTGCCAGCAGCCTCCATCGTAGCTCCTACAATGAGCAGTTCTTC. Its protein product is CASSLHRSSYNEQFF.

CDR3 sequence: CATRRGENIPLHF. The DNA of the CDR3 is TGTGCCACACGACGCGGGGAGAATATACCCCTCCACTTT. This chain links TRBV13 with TRBJ1-6, with unresolved D. The CDR3 spans 13 residues. V was trimmed by 10 bases and J by 12 bases, leaving 19 bases between them. The germline V gene encodes CDR1 PRHDT and CDR2 FYEKMQ (reference sequence).

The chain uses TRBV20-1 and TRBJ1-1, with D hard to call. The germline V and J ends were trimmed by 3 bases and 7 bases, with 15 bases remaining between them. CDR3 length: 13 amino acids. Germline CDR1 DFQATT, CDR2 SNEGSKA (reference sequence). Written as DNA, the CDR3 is TGCAGTGCTAGTTCGGACTCATACATTGAAGCTTTCTTT. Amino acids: CSASSDSYIEAFF.

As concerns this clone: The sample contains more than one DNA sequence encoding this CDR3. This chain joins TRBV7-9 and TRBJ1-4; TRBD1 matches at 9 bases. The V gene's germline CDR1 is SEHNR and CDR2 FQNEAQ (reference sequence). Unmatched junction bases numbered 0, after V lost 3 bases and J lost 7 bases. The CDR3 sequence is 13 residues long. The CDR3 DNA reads TGTGCCAGCAGCTTGGGACAGGGTGAAAAACTGTTTTTT. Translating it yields CASSLGQGEKLFF. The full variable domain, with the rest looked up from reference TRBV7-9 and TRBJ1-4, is DTGVSQNPRHKITKRGQNVTFRCDPISEHNRLYWYRQTLGQGPEFLTYFQNEAQLEKSRLLSDRFSAERPKGSFSTLEIQRTEQGDSAMYLCASSLGQGEKLFFGSGTQLSVL.

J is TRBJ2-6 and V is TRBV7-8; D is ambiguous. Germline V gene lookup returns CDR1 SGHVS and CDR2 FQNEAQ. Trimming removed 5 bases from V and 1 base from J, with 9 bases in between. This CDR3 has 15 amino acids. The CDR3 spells CASSPRGSGANVLTF. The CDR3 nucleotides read TGTGCCAGCAGCCCAAGAGGTTCTGGGGCCAACGTCCTGACTTTC.

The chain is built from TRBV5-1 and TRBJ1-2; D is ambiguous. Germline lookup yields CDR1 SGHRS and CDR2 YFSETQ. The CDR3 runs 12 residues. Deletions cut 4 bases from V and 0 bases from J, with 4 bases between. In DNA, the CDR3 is TGCGCCAGCAGCGAGCCTAACTATGGCTACACCTTC. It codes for CASSEPNYGYTF.

The chain's CDR3 is CASSEVLAGGRYEQYF. CDR3 nucleotide sequence: TGCGCCAGCAGTGAGGTCCTAGCGGGGGGACGGTACGAGCAGTACTTC. The rearrangement joins TRBV10-2 to TRBJ2-7, with 11 bases matching TRBD2. The CDR3 runs to 16 residues. The germline V gene encodes CDR1 WSHSY and CDR2 SAAADI. Losses at the gene ends were 2 bases for V and 4 bases for J; bases not matched to a gene: 7.

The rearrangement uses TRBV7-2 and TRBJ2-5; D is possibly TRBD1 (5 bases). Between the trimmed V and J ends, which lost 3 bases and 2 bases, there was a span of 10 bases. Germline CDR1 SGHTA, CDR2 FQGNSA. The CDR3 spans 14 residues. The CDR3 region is CASSFRQWQETQYF. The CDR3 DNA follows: TGTGCCAGCAGCTTCAGACAGTGGCAAGAGACCCAGTACTTC.

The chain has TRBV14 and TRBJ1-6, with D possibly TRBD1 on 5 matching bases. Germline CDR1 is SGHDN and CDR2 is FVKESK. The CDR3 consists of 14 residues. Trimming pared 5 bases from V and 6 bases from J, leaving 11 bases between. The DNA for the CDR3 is TGTGCCAGCAGCAAGGTGCAGGGTAATTCACCCCTCCACTTT. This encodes CASSKVQGNSPLHF.

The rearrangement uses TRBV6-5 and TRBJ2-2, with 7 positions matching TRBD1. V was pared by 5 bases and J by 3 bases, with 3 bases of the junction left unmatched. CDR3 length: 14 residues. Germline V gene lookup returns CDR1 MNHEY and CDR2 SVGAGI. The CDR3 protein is CASSLQGYTGELFF. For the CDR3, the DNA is TGTGCCAGCAGTCTACAGGGGTACACCGGGGAGCTGTTTTTT.

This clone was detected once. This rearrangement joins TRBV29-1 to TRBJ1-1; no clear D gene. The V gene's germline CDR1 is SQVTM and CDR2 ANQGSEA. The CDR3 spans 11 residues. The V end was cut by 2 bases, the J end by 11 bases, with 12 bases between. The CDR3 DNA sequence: TGCAGCGTTGAAATTCGGTTGGGCGCTTTCTTT. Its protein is CSVEIRLGAFF.

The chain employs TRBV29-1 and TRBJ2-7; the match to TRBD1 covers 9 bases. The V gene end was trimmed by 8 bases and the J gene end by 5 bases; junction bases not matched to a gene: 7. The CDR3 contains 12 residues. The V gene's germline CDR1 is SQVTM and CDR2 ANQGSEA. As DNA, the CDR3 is TGCAGCTTCTCGACAGGGGGACACGAGCAGTACTTC. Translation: CSFSTGGHEQYF.

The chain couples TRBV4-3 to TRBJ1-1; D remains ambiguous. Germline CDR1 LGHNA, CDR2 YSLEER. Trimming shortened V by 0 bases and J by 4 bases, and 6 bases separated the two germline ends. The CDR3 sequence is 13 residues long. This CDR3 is CASSQDAGTEAFF. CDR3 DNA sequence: TGCGCCAGCAGCCAAGACGCGGGCACTGAAGCTTTCTTT.